One and the same sample provided the 30 T cell receptor beta chains below, sequenced in a study of blood T cell repertoires in COVID-19. Only in-frame clones appear in the TCRdb table, and some are missing; sequencing was by immunoSEQ multiplex PCR. The sample lists approximately 380,000 clones, 90% to 95% occurring once. The specimen was PBMCs or T cells enriched from blood (not recorded which). These receptors all stem from a middle-aged woman who had been exposed to COVID-19.

This chain connects TRBV11-3 to TRBJ1-3, with 7 bases lining up with TRBD1. Per germline, CDR1 SGHNT and CDR2 YENEEA. The CDR3 is 16 residues long. V trimming: 1 base; J trimming: 3 bases; junction bases outside the gene matches: 6. CDR3 bases: TGTGCCAGCAGCTTAGGCGGAGGGGGCAGTGGAAACACCATATATTTT. Protein sequence: CASSLGGGGSGNTIYF.

The chain has TRBV6-5 and TRBJ1-2; 11 nucleotides line up with TRBD1. The CDR3 loop spans 16 amino acids. V lost 3 bases to trimming and J lost 7 bases; unmatched junction nucleotides: 10. Germline values: CDR1 MNHEY, CDR2 SVGAGI. CDR3 nucleotides: TGTGCCAGCAGTTATGAAAGACCGGGACAGGGGGGTGGCTACACCTTC. It encodes CASSYERPGQGGGYTF.

This rearrangement joins TRBV5-1 to TRBJ2-2, with 11 bases fitting TRBD1. V lost 0 bases, J lost 7 bases, and 5 bases stayed unmatched. The CDR3 spans 16 residues. The germline V gene has CDR1 SGHRS and CDR2 YFSETQ. The CDR3 coding sequence is TGCGCCAGCAGCTTGGATCGGACAGGGGGCCTCGGGGAGCTGTTTTTT. Encoded protein: CASSLDRTGGLGELFF.

The V call is TRBV15, the J call TRBJ2-1; 10 bases fit TRBD2. Trimming removed 3 bases from V and 3 bases from J; junction bases left unmatched: 5. The germline gives CDR1 LNHNV, CDR2 YYDKDF (reference sequence). The CDR3 totals 16 residues. The CDR3 loop reads CATSRGLASHYNEQFF. DNA for the CDR3: TGTGCCACCAGCAGGGGACTAGCGAGCCACTACAATGAGCAGTTCTTC.

The chain uses TRBV6-5 and TRBJ1-2; no clear D. Germline-derived CDR1 and CDR2 are MNHEY and SVGAGI. The V gene lost 6 bases and the J gene lost 4 bases, with 12 bases spanning the gap. The CDR3 is made up of 13 amino acids. The CDR3 spells CASRPTGPYGYTF. CDR3 bases: TGTGCCAGCAGGCCTACTGGTCCCTATGGCTACACCTTC.

The V and J genes are TRBV7-9 and TRBJ2-1; D might be TRBD2 (5 bases). Per the germline V gene, CDR1 is SEHNR and CDR2 is FQNEAQ (reference sequence). The V end was cut by 1 base, the J end by 8 bases, with 9 bases between. The CDR3 has 13 amino acids. CDR3 protein: CASSLGLKDEQFF. CDR3 DNA sequence: TGTGCCAGCAGCTTAGGACTAAAGGATGAGCAGTTCTTC.

J is TRBJ1-2 and V is TRBV6-5; 8 bases map to TRBD1. Trimming at V came to 2 bases and at J to 8 bases, leaving 7 bases not matched to a gene. Germline V gene data show CDR1 as MNHEY and CDR2 as SVGAGI. This CDR3 has 14 amino acids. CDR3 amino acids: CASSYGRTGQGYTF. The DNA for the CDR3 is TGTGCCAGCAGTTACGGACGGACAGGGCAAGGCTACACCTTC.

This chain connects TRBV5-1 to TRBJ1-1; 9 nucleotides line up with TRBD1. The CDR3 consists of 16 residues. The V gene end was trimmed by 4 bases and the J gene end by 4 bases; junction bases not matched to a gene: 11. Germline V gene sequence: CDR1 SGHRS, CDR2 YFSETQ. In DNA, the CDR3 is TGCGCCAGCAGCAAAGGGGGAACAGGGGGCGGCACTGAAGCTTTCTTT. Residues: CASSKGGTGGGTEAFF.

V is TRBV7-9 and J is TRBJ1-6, with D perhaps matching TRBD1 (5 bases). The CDR3 covers 15 residues. Deletions cut 6 bases from V and 0 bases from J, with 9 bases between. Germline V gives CDR1 SEHNR, CDR2 FQNEAQ (reference sequence). The CDR3 DNA is TGTGCCAGCAGTGGCGACAGCTCCTATAATTCACCCCTCCACTTT. Translated, it gives CASSGDSSYNSPLHF.

This clone has just one count. V and J are TRBV3-1 (or the pseudogene TRBV3-2) and TRBJ1-2, with 8 bases aligning to TRBD1. From germline, CDR1 is LGHDT and CDR2 YNNKEL (reference sequence). J lost 0 bases, V lost 4 bases, and 4 bases had no gene match. The CDR3 runs 15 residues. CDR3 sequence: CASSLWDRTNYGYTF. For the CDR3, the DNA is TGTGCCAGCAGCCTTTGGGACAGGACTAACTATGGCTACACCTTC.

CDR3 residues: CASSLHSKETQYF. As DNA, the CDR3 is TGTGCCAGCAGCTTACACTCTAAAGAGACCCAGTACTTC. This chain uses TRBV7-3 with TRBJ2-5; D call uncertain. CDR1 is SGHTA and CDR2 is FQGTGA in the germline V gene. This CDR3 contains 13 residues. V lost 2 bases and J lost 3, with 7 bases in between.

The chain is built from TRBV2 and TRBJ1-5; 9 nucleotides agree with TRBD1. Germline V lookup: CDR1 SNHLY, CDR2 FYNNEI. The CDR3 runs 14 residues. V was clipped by 4 bases and J by 7 bases; unmatched bases: 5. The CDR3 DNA follows: TGTGCCAGCAGTGTAGACAGGGGGGTGCAGCCCCAGCATTTT. Its protein is CASSVDRGVQPQHF.

The table lists this clone with a count of one. The chain uses TRBV30 and TRBJ1-2; no reliable D call. Trimming took 6 bases from V and 7 from J, leaving 9 bases between them. The CDR3 is made up of 10 amino acids. CDR1 is GTSNPN and CDR2 is SVGIG in the germline V gene (reference sequence). CDR3 coding DNA: TGTGCCTGTACGGGGTCTGGCTACACCTTC. Translation gives CACTGSGYTF.

This clone was detected only once. The CDR3 sequence is CASSGQGGISYEQYF. As DNA, the CDR3 is TGTGCCAGTAGTGGACAGGGGGGGATCTCCTACGAGCAGTACTTC. This rearrangement joins TRBV19 to TRBJ2-7; 10 bases agree with TRBD1. The V gene end was trimmed by 5 bases and the J gene end by 0 bases; junction bases not matched to a gene: 4. CDR1 and CDR2 from the germline V gene are LNHDA and SQIVND (reference sequence). This CDR3 region has 15 residues.

The chain employs TRBV19 and TRBJ1-6; possible D gene TRBD1, 5 bases. Trimming pared 6 bases from V and 9 bases from J, leaving 12 bases between. Germline V gene data show CDR1 as LNHDA and CDR2 as SQIVND (reference sequence). This CDR3 contains 13 residues. CDR3 nucleotide sequence: TGTGCCAGTAGAGCCCAGGGAGGTTCACCCCTCCACTTT. Its protein is CASRAQGGSPLHF.

This chain joins TRBV19 and TRBJ1-2; 7 bases align to TRBD1. CDR3 length: 15 amino acids. Per germline, CDR1 LNHDA and CDR2 SQIVND (reference sequence). The V gene end was trimmed by 7 bases and the J gene end by 0 bases; junction bases not matched to a gene: 8. CDR3 bases: TGTGCCAGTAAAGAAGAGGGACAGCCTAACTATGGCTACACCTTC. It specifies CASKEEGQPNYGYTF.

The V gene is TRBV7-2, the J gene TRBJ2-7; the D gene is possibly TRBD1 (5 bases). Germline loops: CDR1 SGHTA, CDR2 FQGNSA. V was pared by 3 bases and J by 1 base, with 13 bases between. This CDR3 has 15 residues. The CDR3 coding sequence is TGTGCCAGCAGCTTGAATGGGGCCGATTCCTACGAGCAGTACTTC. As protein: CASSLNGADSYEQYF.

The rearrangement uses TRBV3-1 (or the pseudogene TRBV3-2) and TRBJ2-5, with 12 bases fitting TRBD1. Losses at the gene ends were 3 bases for V and 5 bases for J; bases not matched to a gene: 19. The CDR3 length is 20 residues. CDR1 and CDR2 from the germline V gene are LGHDT and YNNKEL (reference sequence). The CDR3 bases are TGTGCCAGCAGCCACGACGGGACAGGGGGCATCCAACGAGTACGCGAGACCCAGTACTTC. The encoded protein is CASSHDGTGGIQRVRETQYF.

The CDR3, as DNA: TGTGCCAGCAGTCGAGGGACAGGGGGCGACTATGGCTACACCTTC. Its translation is CASSRGTGGDYGYTF. The rearrangement uses TRBV6-2 or TRBV6-3 and TRBJ1-2; 12 nucleotides agree with TRBD1. CDR1 and CDR2 (germline): MNHEY, SVGEGT. The CDR3 length is 15 residues. The ends lost 5 bases at V and 3 bases at J; junction bases unmatched: 4.

The sample holds one count of this clone. J is TRBJ1-2 and V is TRBV30; 7 nucleotides agree with TRBD1. This CDR3 comprises 13 residues. V was clipped by 4 bases and J by 8 bases; unmatched bases: 10. The germline CDR1 and CDR2 sequences are GTSNPN and SVGIG (reference sequence). In DNA, the CDR3 is TGTGCCTGGAAATTCCCAGGGGGTTGGGGCTACACCTTC. Translating it yields CAWKFPGGWGYTF.

This chain links TRBV19 with TRBJ1-1; 10 bases align to TRBD1. This CDR3 spans 15 amino acids. Germline CDR1 is LNHDA and CDR2 is SQIVND (reference sequence). V gave up 4 bases and J gave up 6 bases; unmatched junction bases: 8. CDR3 sequence: CASSTRGQGISEAFF. CDR3 nucleotide sequence: TGTGCCAGTAGTACCCGGGGACAGGGGATCTCTGAAGCTTTCTTT.

This chain joins TRBV2 and TRBJ1-1, with 8 bases matching TRBD1. CDR1 and CDR2 (germline): SNHLY, FYNNEI. V shed 10 bases and J 1 base; nucleotides not matched to a gene: 5. The CDR3 has 13 amino acids. The CDR3, as DNA: TGTGCCATCGCGGGACAGGCGAACACTGAAGCTTTCTTT. Its translation: CAIAGQANTEAFF.

The chain joins TRBV19 to TRBJ1-1; the D is unclear. The CDR3 loop spans 16 amino acids. Trimming cost V 2 bases and J 4 bases, with 17 bases left between them. Germline lookup yields CDR1 LNHDA and CDR2 SQIVND (reference sequence). CDR3 DNA: TGTGCCAGTAGTATATCCCCACAGACGGAAACCACTGAAGCTTTCTTT. This gives the protein CASSISPQTETTEAFF.

The gene calls are TRBV6-2 or TRBV6-3 and TRBJ1-1, with D unclear. The V and J ends lost 0 bases and 1 base respectively, with 6 bases between them. The CDR3 sequence is 14 residues long. CDR1 and CDR2 from the germline V gene are MNHEY and SVGEGT. The CDR3: CASSYSWANTEAFF. The CDR3, as DNA: TGTGCCAGCAGTTACTCTTGGGCGAACACTGAAGCTTTCTTT.

In its sample, this clone was seen once. The rearrangement joins TRBV19 to TRBJ1-2, with TRBD1 identical over 7 bases. Trimming at V came to 5 bases and at J to 7 bases, leaving 13 bases not matched to a gene. The CDR3 extends over 15 amino acids. In germline, CDR1 is LNHDA, CDR2 SQIVND (reference sequence). The CDR3 nucleotides are TGTGCCAGTAGTGACTACAGGGGAAGAATTGGTGGCTACACCTTC. Its translation: CASSDYRGRIGGYTF.

This clone was seen more than once but under ten times. The sample has other DNA sequences that encode this CDR3 too. The chain has TRBV19 and TRBJ1-5; 7 bases are shared with TRBD1. The CDR3 covers 15 residues. Per germline, CDR1 LNHDA and CDR2 SQIVND (reference sequence). The trim removed 6 bases at V and 2 bases at J, leaving 7 bases unmatched. CDR3 protein: CASSPRGRGNQPQHF. CDR3 coding DNA: TGTGCCAGTAGCCCTAGGGGGCGGGGCAATCAGCCCCAGCATTTT.

The table lists this clone with a count of one. V is TRBV5-4 and J is TRBJ1-2; TRBD1 aligns across 8 bases. The germline V gene encodes CDR1 SGHNT and CDR2 YYREEE (reference sequence). The V gene end was trimmed by 0 bases and the J gene end by 0 bases; junction bases not matched to a gene: 4. The CDR3 covers 16 residues. CDR3 in DNA: TGTGCCAGCAGCTTGGTGACAGGGGCCACTAACTATGGCTACACCTTC. Its translation is CASSLVTGATNYGYTF.

The chain couples TRBV6-2 or TRBV6-3 to TRBJ2-1; 8 nucleotides match TRBD2. The germline V gene has CDR1 MNHEY and CDR2 SVGEGT. V lost 4 bases, J lost 7 bases, and 15 bases stayed unmatched. CDR3 length equals 17 residues. The CDR3 DNA reads TGTGCCAGCAGTTCCCCTACCAGGACTAGCCGCGGAAATGAGCAGTTCTTC. Translated: CASSSPTRTSRGNEQFF.

This chain links TRBV6-5 with TRBJ1-5; D is unresolved. Looked up from germline, CDR1 is MNHEY and CDR2 is SVGAGI. The ends were cut back, 0 bases at V and 11 bases at J, with 17 bases in the middle. This CDR3 is 15 amino acids long. CDR3 nucleotides: TGTGCCAGCAGTTACTCGGGAGGGAACCTCCTGGCCCAGCATTTT. Amino acids: CASSYSGGNLLAQHF.

J is TRBJ2-1 and V is TRBV7-9; 8 nucleotides align to TRBD1. Trimming at V came to 5 bases and at J to 7 bases, leaving 10 bases not matched to a gene. Looked up from germline, CDR1 is SEHNR and CDR2 is FQNEAQ (reference sequence). This CDR3 has 15 amino acids. For the CDR3, the DNA is TGTGCCAGCAGCCCGAGACAGGGGAGGTTTAATGAGCAGTTCTTC. Its protein is CASSPRQGRFNEQFF. The full variable domain, its missing parts supplied by reference TRBV7-9 and TRBJ2-1, is DTGVSQNPRHKITKRGQNVTFRCDPISEHNRLYWYRQTLGQGPEFLTYFQNEAQLEKSRLLSDRFSAERPKGSFSTLEIQRTEQGDSAMYLCASSPRQGRFNEQFFGPGTRLTVL.